The 20 T cell receptor beta chains given below trace back to one sample, sequenced in a study of T cells in localized non-small cell lung cancer. Libraries were prepared by immunoSEQ multiplex PCR; TCRdb keeps only in-frame clonotypes and omits some of them. Of around 140,000 clones in the sample, 89% were seen once. Here the sequenced sample was peripheral blood, taken before any cancer treatment. The source of these receptors is a female donor older than 55 with stage I lung adenocarcinoma.

This clone occurred a few times. V and J are TRBV28 and TRBJ1-2; no clear D gene. This CDR3 comprises 13 residues. Germline CDR1 MDHEN, CDR2 SYDVKM. Trimming took off 6 bases at V and 3 bases at J, with 11 bases between the two ends. CDR3 protein: CASRRVLDYGYTF. For the CDR3, the DNA is TGTGCCAGCAGGAGGGTTCTTGACTATGGCTACACCTTC.

This clone was detected only once. The chain carries TRBV7-3 and TRBJ2-7; no reliable D call. The CDR3 has 13 amino acids. Germline CDR1 reads SGHTA; CDR2 reads FQGTGA. The V and J ends lost 5 bases and 4 bases respectively, with 12 bases between them. In DNA form, the CDR3 reads TGTGCCAGCAGCATAGGGTTCGGTTACGAGCAGTACTTC. It translates to CASSIGFGYEQYF. Using reference TRBV7-3 and TRBJ2-7 for the parts outside the CDR3, the full variable domain is GAGVSQTPSNKVTEKGKYVELRCDPISGHTALYWYRQSLGQGPEFLIYFQGTGAADDSGLPNDRFFAVRPEGSVSTLKIQRTERGDSAVYLCASSIGFGYEQYFGPGTRLTVT.

The chain employs TRBV5-8 and TRBJ1-2; no reliable D call. This CDR3 has 14 residues. CDR1 SGHTS and CDR2 YDEGEE come from the germline V gene. V gave up 1 base and J gave up 9 bases, with 16 bases separating them. CDR3: CASSLRPTVDSYTF. Here the CDR3 DNA reads TGTGCCAGCAGCTTGCGACCGACGGTGGATAGCTACACCTTC.

The chain uses TRBV19 and TRBJ2-7, with D perhaps TRBD1 (5 bases). Germline V CDR1 and CDR2: LNHDA, SQIVND (reference sequence). The CDR3 has 13 amino acids. V lost 8 bases and J lost 4, with 15 bases in between. The DNA for the CDR3 is TGTGCCAGTTCGCAGGGTTCCCATTACGAGCAGTACTTC. Its translation: CASSQGSHYEQYF.

The rearrangement links TRBV5-4 to TRBJ2-1; D call uncertain. CDR3 length equals 13 residues. The V gene lost 8 bases and the J gene lost 2 bases, with 11 bases spanning the gap. CDR1 is SGHNT, CDR2 YYREEE, per germline (reference sequence). The CDR3 DNA is TGTGCCAGTAGGAGTCCAGCCTACAATGAGCAGTTCTTC. Its protein is CASRSPAYNEQFF.

Sample share makes this clone medium-sized. The chain carries TRBV4-2 and TRBJ1-1; D gene ambiguous. Germline CDR1 and CDR2: LGHNA and YNFKEQ. The CDR3 totals 14 residues. V was clipped by 0 bases and J by 2 bases, with 7 bases between them. The CDR3, as DNA: TGTGCCAGCAGCCAAGAGACCGGTAACACTGAAGCTTTCTTT. It codes for CASSQETGNTEAFF.

With respect to this clone: The junction departs from the called germline gene at one end, perhaps through a read error. The chain carries TRBV7-7 and TRBJ2-1; no firm D call. The germline V gene encodes CDR1 SSHAT and CDR2 FNYEAQ (reference sequence). The CDR3 spans 13 residues. CDR3 protein: CASSSPDGDEQFF. In DNA, the CDR3 is TGTGCTAGCAGCTCTCCGGATGGGGATGAGCAGTTCTTC.

CDR3 DNA sequence: TGTGCCAGCAGTCGACTAGCGACGAACACCGGGGAGCTGTTTTTT. Residues: CASSRLATNTGELFF. The chain combines TRBV5-4 with TRBJ2-2, with 8 nucleotides matching TRBD2. CDR3 length: 15 residues. The trim removed 5 bases at V and 0 bases at J, leaving 3 bases unmatched. In germline, CDR1 is SGHNT, CDR2 YYREEE (reference sequence).

This clone was found once. V usage is TRBV18 and J usage is TRBJ2-7; D possibly corresponds to TRBD2 (6 bases). V was trimmed by 6 bases and J by 2 bases, leaving 8 bases between them. The CDR3 spans 12 residues. Germline CDR1 is KGHSH and CDR2 is LQKENI. The CDR3 spells CASSRGAYEQYF. CDR3 DNA: TGTGCCAGCTCCCGCGGGGCCTACGAGCAGTACTTC. Based on the CDR3 plus reference TRBV18 and TRBJ2-7, the full variable domain is NAGVMQNPRHLVRRRGQEARLRCSPMKGHSHVYWYRQLPEEGLKFMVYLQKENIIDESGMPKERFSAEFPKEGPSILRIQQVVRGDSAAYFCASSRGAYEQYFGPGTRLTVT.

The chain uses TRBV25-1 and TRBJ2-6; TRBD1 might be the D (6 bases). Germline CDR1 and CDR2: MGHDK and SYGVNS. The V end lost 4 bases, the J end lost 1 base, and 14 bases lay between the germline ends. The CDR3 contains 17 residues. The CDR3 here is CASSALQGRSGANVLTF. DNA of the CDR3: TGTGCCAGCAGTGCCCTACAGGGCCGATCTGGGGCCAACGTCCTGACTTTC.

The J gene is TRBJ2-7, the V gene TRBV27, with D tentatively TRBD2 (5 bases). CDR3 size: 15 residues. The germline CDR1 and CDR2 sequences are MNHEY and SMNVEV (reference sequence). Trimming took off 5 bases at V and 4 bases at J, with 18 bases between the two ends. The CDR3 spells CASSDPSSPKYEQYF. The CDR3, as DNA: TGTGCCAGCAGTGATCCTAGCTCTCCAAAATACGAGCAGTACTTC.

The chain couples TRBV25-1 to TRBJ2-3; 12 bases line up with TRBD2. The CDR3 has 16 residues. CDR1 and CDR2 from the germline V gene are MGHDK and SYGVNS. The ends lost 3 bases at V and 5 bases at J; junction bases unmatched: 6. This CDR3 is CASSELAGGPKDTQYF. CDR3 coding DNA: TGTGCCAGCAGTGAGCTAGCGGGAGGGCCAAAAGATACGCAGTATTTT.

This clone was observed a single time. The junction departs from germline at one end; a sequencing error may be responsible. The chain has TRBV7-7 and TRBJ1-5, with a tentative D call TRBD1 (5 bases). The CDR3 has 16 amino acids. Germline-derived CDR1 and CDR2 are SSHAT and FNYEAQ (reference sequence). CDR3 DNA: TGTGCTAGCAGCCTCTGGGCAGGGAAATTTAATCAGCCCCAGCATTTT. Its translation: CASSLWAGKFNQPQHF.

The gene calls are TRBV11-3 and TRBJ2-5, with 7 bases that match TRBD2. Germline trimming cut 5 bases from V and 4 bases from J; bases unmatched to any gene: 7. From germline, CDR1 is SGHNT and CDR2 YENEEA. The CDR3 totals 14 residues. The CDR3 region is CASSQGGALETQYF. Here the CDR3 DNA reads TGTGCCAGCAGCCAGGGAGGGGCGCTAGAGACCCAGTACTTC.

The J gene is TRBJ2-1, the V gene TRBV9, with D possibly being TRBD1 (6 bases). V gave up 3 bases and J gave up 2 bases, with 18 bases separating them. Germline assignment: CDR1 SGDLS and CDR2 YYNGEE. The length of the CDR3 is 17 residues. The CDR3 DNA reads TGTGCCAGCAGCGAGGGTCCGGCAGGGGACCCCTACAATGAGCAGTTCTTC. Translating it yields CASSEGPAGDPYNEQFF.

A few counts support this clone. CDR3 bases: TGCGCCAGCAGTGATGTAGGGATGGGGGAGACCCAGTACTTC. As protein: CASSDVGMGETQYF. The V and J genes are TRBV10-2 and TRBJ2-5; D gene uncertain. CDR1 and CDR2 from the germline V gene are WSHSY and SAAADI. V was clipped by 3 bases and J by 5 bases, with 13 bases between them. This CDR3 has 14 amino acids.

This sequence joins TRBV7-3 and TRBJ2-1; 7 positions match TRBD2. V shed 2 bases, J shed 3 bases, and the junction held 1 base outside the gene matches. The CDR3 sequence is 14 residues long. Germline V gene lookup returns CDR1 SGHTA and CDR2 FQGTGA. The CDR3 is CASSLRTSYNEQFF. The CDR3 DNA follows: TGTGCCAGCAGCTTACGGACTAGCTACAATGAGCAGTTCTTC.

CDR3 nucleotides: TGTGCCAGCAGCACAAACGGAGGCGGGAGGGCCGCAGATACGCAGTATTTT. Its translation: CASSTNGGGRAADTQYF. The rearrangement uses TRBV7-3 and TRBJ2-3; 9 bases fit TRBD2. The V segment lost 5 bases and the J segment 4 bases; nucleotides outside the gene matches: 13. The CDR3 extends over 17 amino acids. CDR1 is SGHTA and CDR2 is FQGTGA in the germline V gene. Full variable domain (outside the CDR3, taken from reference TRBV7-3 and TRBJ2-3): GAGVSQTPSNKVTEKGKYVELRCDPISGHTALYWYRQSLGQGPEFLIYFQGTGAADDSGLPNDRFFAVRPEGSVSTLKIQRTERGDSAVYLCASSTNGGGRAADTQYFGPGTRLTVL.

This chain links TRBV27 with TRBJ2-2, with TRBD2 matching 14 bases. Germline V gene sequence: CDR1 MNHEY, CDR2 SMNVEV (reference sequence). This CDR3 has 19 amino acids. Germline trimming cut 2 bases from V and 6 bases from J; bases unmatched to any gene: 11. CDR3 sequence (DNA): TGTGCCAGCAGTTTAGGGACTAGCGGGAGAAGGGAAGAGGCCGGGGAGCTGTTTTTT. It is translated as CASSLGTSGRREEAGELFF.

The rearrangement links TRBV5-5 to TRBJ2-7; D possibly corresponds to TRBD2 (5 bases). Per germline, CDR1 SGHKS and CDR2 YYEKEE (reference sequence). This CDR3 has 14 residues. V was pared by 2 bases and J by 4 bases, with 13 bases between. The DNA for the CDR3 is TGTGCCAGCAGCTTAGCGGTAGGAAAGTACGAGCAGTACTTC. It encodes CASSLAVGKYEQYF.